The 4 T cell receptor beta chains below all came from one sample that was sequenced in a study of T cells in Graves' hyperthyroidism and ophthalmopathy. Amplified TCR beta CDR3 regions derived from RNA transcripts. The study used the HTBI primer set for a first-round RT-PCR of the TCR CDR3. Using its own MiXCR run on the multiplex PCR reads, TCRdb lists one record per CDR3 protein. The table includes 500,000 or so distinct CDR3 sequences, around 15% detected once. The material sequenced was blood. The receptors come from a woman in her 30s with Graves' ophthalmopathy.

There are many counts of this clonotype. The V and J genes are TRBV29-1 and TRBJ2-5, with D tentatively TRBD2 (6 bases). The CDR3 has 13 amino acids. V dropped 4 bases and J dropped 5 bases, with 14 bases sitting between them. Germline CDR1 SQVTM, CDR2 ANQGSEA. CDR3 loop: CSVGGSGAETQYF. The CDR3 DNA reads TGCAGCGTTGGGGGGTCGGGAGCGGAGACCCAGTACTTC.

This clonotype was counted at least ten times. This rearrangement joins TRBV7-2 to TRBJ2-3; 8 bases map to TRBD2. The CDR3 covers 18 residues. Germline V gene data show CDR1 as SGHTA and CDR2 as FQGNSA. Unmatched junction bases numbered 16, after V lost 6 bases and J lost 2 bases. The CDR3 nucleotides read TGTGCCAGCAGTCGAGGGCTAAGCGGGAGCGTTTTCACAGATACGCAGTATTTT. Encoded protein: CASSRGLSGSVFTDTQYF.

On this clonotype: It may be a read error: a sequence one base away is much more abundant. The chain links TRBV11-2 to TRBJ2-7; D is possibly TRBD2 (6 bases). Trimming removed 3 bases from V and 5 bases from J, with 17 bases in between. This CDR3 region has 15 residues. Germline lookup yields CDR1 SGHAT and CDR2 FQNNGV. The chain's CDR3 is CASSFNPGTVDEQYF. CDR3 sequence (DNA): TGTGCCAGCAGCTTTAACCCCGGGACTGTCGACGAGCAGTACTTC.

There are a few counts of this clonotype. The chain couples TRBV28 to TRBJ1-6; TRBD1 is a possible D gene (5 bases). Trimming stripped 6 bases from V and 11 bases from J, with 17 bases between. In germline, CDR1 is MDHEN, CDR2 SYDVKM. The CDR3 is made up of 14 amino acids. DNA of the CDR3: TGTGCCAGCAGCTATAGCCGGAGGGGACCACCCCTCCACTTT. Translated, it gives CASSYSRRGPPLHF.